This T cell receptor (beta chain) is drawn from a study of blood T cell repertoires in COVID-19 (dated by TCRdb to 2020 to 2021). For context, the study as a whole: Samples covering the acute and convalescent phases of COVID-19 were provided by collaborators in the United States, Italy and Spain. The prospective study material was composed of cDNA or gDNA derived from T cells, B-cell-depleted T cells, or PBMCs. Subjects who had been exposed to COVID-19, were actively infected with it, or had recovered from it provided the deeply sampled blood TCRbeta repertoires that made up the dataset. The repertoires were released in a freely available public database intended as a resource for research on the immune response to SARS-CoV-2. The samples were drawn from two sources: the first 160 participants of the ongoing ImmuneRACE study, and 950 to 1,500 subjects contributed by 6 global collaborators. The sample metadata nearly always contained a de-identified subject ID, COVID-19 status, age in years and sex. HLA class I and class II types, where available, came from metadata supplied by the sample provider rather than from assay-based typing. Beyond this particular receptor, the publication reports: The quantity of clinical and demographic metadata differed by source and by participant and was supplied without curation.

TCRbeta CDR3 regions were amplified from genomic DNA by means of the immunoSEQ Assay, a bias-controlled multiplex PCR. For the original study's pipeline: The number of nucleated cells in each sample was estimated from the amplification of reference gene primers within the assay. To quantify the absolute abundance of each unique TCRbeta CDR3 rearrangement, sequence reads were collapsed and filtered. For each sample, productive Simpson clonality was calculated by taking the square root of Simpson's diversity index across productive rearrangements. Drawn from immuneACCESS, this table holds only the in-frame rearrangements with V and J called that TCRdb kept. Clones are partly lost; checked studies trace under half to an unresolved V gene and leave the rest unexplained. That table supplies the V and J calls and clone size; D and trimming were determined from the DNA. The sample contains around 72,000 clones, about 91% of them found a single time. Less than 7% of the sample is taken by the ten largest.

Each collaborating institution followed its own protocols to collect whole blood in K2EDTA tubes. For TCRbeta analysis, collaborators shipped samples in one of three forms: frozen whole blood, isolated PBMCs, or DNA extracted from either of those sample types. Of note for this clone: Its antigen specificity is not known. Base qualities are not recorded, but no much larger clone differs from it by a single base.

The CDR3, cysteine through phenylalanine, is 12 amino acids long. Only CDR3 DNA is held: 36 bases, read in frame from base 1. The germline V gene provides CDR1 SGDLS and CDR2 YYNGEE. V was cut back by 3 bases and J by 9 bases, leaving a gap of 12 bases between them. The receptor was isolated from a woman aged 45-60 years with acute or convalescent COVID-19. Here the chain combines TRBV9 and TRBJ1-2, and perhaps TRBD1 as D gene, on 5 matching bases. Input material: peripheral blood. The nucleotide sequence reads TGTGCCAGCAGCGAGACAGTCCGGAGCTACACCTTC. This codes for CASSETVRSYTF.